What follows describes a single T cell receptor beta chain. This entry belongs to a study of CD8+CD57+ T cells in acquired aplastic anemia. Individuals selected for sequencing had exhibited CD8+CD57+ cell expansion on flow cytometry. TCR beta VDJ and CDR3 profiling used genomic DNA as template. TCRdb redid the calling of the reads with MiXCR, one entry per CDR3 protein. This sample has 200,000 to 250,000 distinct CDR3 sequences, with less than 60% found just once. J lost 1 base, V lost 0 bases, and 0 bases had no gene match. Germline-derived CDR1 and CDR2 are ENHRY and SYGVKD. The CDR3 length is 15 residues.

Sequenced: sorted CD4+, CD8+, or CD8+CD57+ T cells (not recorded which) from PBMCs. The TCR originated in a human donor with aplastic anemia. The chain employs TRBV10-3 and TRBJ2-3; the match to TRBD1 covers 8 bases. The DNA for the CDR3 is TGTGCCATCAGTGAGTCGACAGGGGGCACAGATACGCAGTATTTT. Translated, it gives CAISESTGGTDTQYF.